Reported below is one T cell receptor beta chain. The antigen is undetermined. This entry belongs to a study of T cell responses to AZD1222 COVID-19 vaccine. Regarding the study as a whole: White British ancestry dominated among donors, who included more females, and clonal diversity was possibly underestimated. Baseline testing showed seropositivity in only six AZD1222 recipients. Nearly half of spike-specific TCRs reportedly target variant regions that are unmutated in the B.1.351 and B.1.1.7 variants.

CDR3 length: 14 amino acids. Germline V gives CDR1 SGHNT, CDR2 YENEEA. V gave up 5 bases and J gave up 8 bases, with 15 bases separating them. Sequencing used immunoSEQ multiplex PCR; TCRdb keeps in-frame clones, though not all of them. The sample lists 100,000 or so clones; 88% were seen once. This sample comprised peripheral blood, obtained on day 0 of AZD1222 vaccination. The chain carries TRBV11-3 and TRBJ2-2; D gene ambiguous. This TCR was recovered from an adult in good health. CDR3 coding DNA: TGTGCCAGCAGCCTTCAGGCCGCCGCTGGGGAGCTGTTTTTT. It encodes CASSLQAAAGELFF.